This entry lists 29 T cell receptor beta chains sequenced from one sample in a study of shared clonotypes between healthy human individuals. Assay: immunoSEQ multiplex PCR; the TCRdb copy retains only in-frame clones and omits some. This sample has about 700,000 clones; roughly 70% occur once, and the top ten carry around 1.6%. Sequencing was done on a sample of memory CD4+ T cells sorted from blood. Subset here: CD45RA-negative fraction. These receptors all stem from a woman between 25 and 40 years old in good health.

V usage is TRBV15 and J usage is TRBJ2-7; maybe TRBD2 (5 bases). This CDR3 comprises 16 residues. The germline V gene encodes CDR1 LNHNV and CDR2 YYDKDF (reference sequence). Trimming cost V 0 bases and J 5 bases, with 17 bases left between them. CDR3 protein: CATSRDLGELSDEQYF. The DNA for the CDR3 is TGTGCCACCAGCAGAGATCTCGGGGAATTATCAGACGAGCAGTACTTC.

The chain couples TRBV2 to TRBJ2-3; D is unclear. V was shortened by 6 bases and J by 6 bases, with 4 bases between the two germline ends. Looked up from germline, CDR1 is SNHLY and CDR2 is FYNNEI. The CDR3 is made up of 10 amino acids. The CDR3 spells CASRTDTQYF. The CDR3 DNA reads as TGTGCCAGCAGAACGGATACGCAGTATTTT.

The rearrangement uses TRBV10-1 and TRBJ2-7; either TRBD1 or TRBD2 may supply D (5 bases each). The CDR3 has 14 residues. Deletions cut 0 bases from V and 6 bases from J, with 12 bases between. In germline, CDR1 is WNHNN, CDR2 SYGVQD (reference sequence). The chain's CDR3 is CASSESGTPSEQYF. Here the CDR3 DNA reads TGCGCCAGCAGTGAGTCTGGGACCCCGTCCGAGCAGTACTTC.

The chain uses TRBV27 and TRBJ1-1; possibly TRBD1 for D (6 bases). V lost 5 bases, J lost 0 bases, and 22 bases lay in between. The germline V gene has CDR1 MNHEY and CDR2 SMNVEV (reference sequence). The CDR3 is made up of 18 amino acids. DNA for the CDR3: TGTGCCAGCAGTCGACTTTATAATCCAGGACAGATGAACACTGAAGCTTTCTTT. This gives the protein CASSRLYNPGQMNTEAFF.

This chain uses TRBV6-1 with TRBJ2-2; 7 positions agree with TRBD1. Germline V gene sequence: CDR1 MNHNS, CDR2 SASEGT. This CDR3 is 14 amino acids long. V lost 4 bases, J lost 6 bases, and 5 bases stayed unmatched. CDR3 nucleotides: TGTGCCAGCAGTGTGACAGGGTTAGCCGGGGAGCTGTTTTTT. Protein sequence: CASSVTGLAGELFF.

CDR3 DNA: TGTGCCAGCACGACCAGGGGGCATGGCTACACCTTC. As protein: CASTTRGHGYTF. The chain couples TRBV7-9 to TRBJ1-2; 8 nucleotides line up with TRBD1. The V and J ends lost 7 bases and 6 bases, in that order; junction bases with no gene match: 4. CDR1 and CDR2 (germline): SEHNR, FQNEAQ (reference sequence). The CDR3 covers 12 residues.

This clone has ten or more counts. The chain has TRBV9 and TRBJ1-3; possibly TRBD1 for D (6 bases). V was clipped by 0 bases and J by 2 bases, with 15 bases between them. The CDR3 spans 17 residues. The germline V gene encodes CDR1 SGDLS and CDR2 YYNGEE. The CDR3, as DNA: TGTGCCAGCAGCGTAGAGTCTTGGGGGGCAGCTGGAAACACCATATATTTT. Protein product: CASSVESWGAAGNTIYF. Complete variable domain (other parts from reference TRBV9 and TRBJ1-3): DSGVTQTPKHLITATGQRVTLRCSPRSGDLSVYWYQQSLDQGLQFLIQYYNGEERAKGNILERFSAQQFPDLHSELNLSSLELGDSALYFCASSVESWGAAGNTIYFGEGSWLTVV.

This rearrangement joins TRBV6-1 to TRBJ1-1; a weak D match, TRBD1 (5 bases). The CDR3 consists of 13 residues. Germline lookup yields CDR1 MNHNS and CDR2 SASEGT. The CDR3 loop is CAGAIFPNTEAFF. CDR3 nucleotides: TGTGCAGGGGCTATATTTCCAAACACTGAAGCTTTCTTT.

Turning to this clone: The same CDR3 also results from other DNA sequences found in this sample. This chain joins TRBV30 and TRBJ2-5; D is undetermined. The germline CDR1 and CDR2 sequences are GTSNPN and SVGIG (reference sequence). This CDR3 has 11 residues. Trimming shortened V by 0 bases and J by 3 bases, and 2 bases separated the two germline ends. The CDR3 DNA is TGTGCCTGGAGTGTGGAAGAGACCCAGTACTTC. It codes for CAWSVEETQYF.

V gene TRBV5-5 combines with J gene TRBJ2-5; the D gene is possibly TRBD2 (5 bases). This CDR3 has 14 amino acids. From germline, CDR1 is SGHKS and CDR2 YYEKEE (reference sequence). V was cut by 3 bases and J by 3 bases, with 12 bases left in between. CDR3: CASSSSRAKETQYF. In DNA, the CDR3 is TGTGCCAGCAGCTCGTCGCGGGCTAAAGAGACCCAGTACTTC.

This clone has just a few counts. J is TRBJ2-2 and V is TRBV11-3; D uncertain. Germline V gene sequence: CDR1 SGHNT, CDR2 YENEEA. This CDR3 region has 12 residues. V was clipped by 4 bases and J by 8 bases, with 8 bases between them. CDR3 coding DNA: TGTGCCAGCAGCTCCAGGTGGGGGGAGCTGTTTTTT. Residues: CASSSRWGELFF.

V is TRBV2 and J is TRBJ1-1, with D perhaps matching TRBD1 (6 bases). There are 16 residues in the CDR3. V lost 10 bases, J lost 0 bases, and 21 bases lay in between. Germline lookup yields CDR1 SNHLY and CDR2 FYNNEI. The CDR3 sequence: CATGRGNPLVNTEAFF. The CDR3 nucleotides read TGTGCCACCGGGAGGGGGAATCCCCTAGTGAACACTGAAGCTTTCTTT.

The rearrangement joins TRBV6-1 to TRBJ1-5; D ambiguous. CDR3 size: 12 residues. CDR1 MNHNS and CDR2 SASEGT come from the germline V gene. Trimming removed 6 bases from V and 6 bases from J, with 9 bases in between. The CDR3 DNA reads TGTGCCAGCAGCGGAGATAGTCAGCCCCAGCATTTT. Its protein product is CASSGDSQPQHF.

The chain carries TRBV7-2 and TRBJ2-7; a possible D gene is TRBD2 (6 bases). With 3 bases removed from V and 7 bases from J, the gap between germline ends came to 16 bases. Germline assignment: CDR1 SGHTA and CDR2 FQGNSA. The length of the CDR3 is 14 residues. DNA of the CDR3: TGTGCCAGCAGCTTTTATCGGTTGGCGGGGGAGCAGTACTTC. Translation gives CASSFYRLAGEQYF.

The CDR3: CASGFSGRAFIDTQYF. Written as DNA, the CDR3 is TGTGCCAGCGGATTCAGCGGGAGGGCCTTTATAGATACGCAGTATTTT. This chain connects TRBV27 to TRBJ2-3, with 10 bases aligning to TRBD2. V was pared by 8 bases and J by 5 bases, with 13 bases of the junction left unmatched. The CDR3 runs 16 residues. Germline-derived CDR1 and CDR2 are MNHEY and SMNVEV (reference sequence).

V usage is TRBV28 and J usage is TRBJ2-1, with D possibly being TRBD2 (6 bases). The CDR3 contains 14 residues. Per the germline V gene, CDR1 is MDHEN and CDR2 is SYDVKM. The V and J ends lost 5 bases and 5 bases respectively, with 13 bases between them. CDR3 region: CASSVLTSHNEQFF. The CDR3 DNA reads as TGTGCCAGCAGTGTGTTGACTAGTCACAATGAGCAGTTCTTC.

This chain connects TRBV28 to TRBJ2-1; the match to TRBD2 covers 8 bases. The CDR3 is made up of 16 amino acids. The germline CDR1 and CDR2 sequences are MDHEN and SYDVKM. V lost 6 bases, J lost 3 bases, and 10 bases stayed unmatched. CDR3 DNA: TGTGCCAGCAGCCTGACTACTAGCGGACACTACAATGAGCAGTTCTTC. Its protein product is CASSLTTSGHYNEQFF.

This clone was picked up a small number of times. A much larger clone lies a single base off, so this may be a read error. The chain has TRBV6-1 and TRBJ2-5, with TRBD1 identical over 12 bases. Germline trimming cut 4 bases from V and 4 bases from J; bases unmatched to any gene: 1. CDR1 and CDR2 from the germline V gene are MNHNS and SASEGT. The CDR3 spans 14 residues. For the CDR3, the DNA is TGTGCCAGCAGTGGGGACAGGGGGCGAGAGACCCAGTACTTC. Translating gives CASSGDRGRETQYF.

This clone was seen many times. The chain has TRBV19 and TRBJ1-5; no reliable D call. V was shortened by 6 bases and J by 1 base, with 7 bases between the two germline ends. Germline loops: CDR1 LNHDA, CDR2 SQIVND (reference sequence). The CDR3 contains 13 residues. This CDR3 is CASREQSNQPQHF. DNA for the CDR3: TGTGCCAGTAGAGAACAGAGCAATCAGCCCCAGCATTTT.

This clone appeared a single time. The chain uses TRBV6-6 and TRBJ2-2; tentative D call: TRBD2 (5 bases). This CDR3 has 12 residues. Trimming cost V 8 bases and J 4 bases, with 8 bases left between them. From germline, CDR1 is MNHNY and CDR2 SVGAGI (reference sequence). The CDR3 spells CASSRVTGELFF. DNA for the CDR3: TGTGCCAGCTCGCGGGTCACCGGGGAGCTGTTTTTT.

This CDR3 is CARSPGVIWAPRYSNQPQHF. CDR3 nucleotide sequence: TGTGCCAGAAGCCCCGGGGTTATATGGGCCCCCCGCTATAGCAATCAGCCCCAGCATTTT. The chain links TRBV5-3 to TRBJ1-5; the D is unclear. TRBV5-3 is flagged as an ORF with uncertain function. Trimming left V 4 bases short and J 0 bases short, with 26 bases between. The CDR3 has 20 residues.

This clone was found a few times. The gene calls are TRBV9 and TRBJ1-1; weak D call: TRBD1 (5 bases). Looked up from germline, CDR1 is SGDLS and CDR2 is YYNGEE. This CDR3 has 14 residues. V shed 4 bases and J shed 1 base, with 11 bases lying between them. The CDR3, as DNA: TGTGCCAGCAGCTTGGACACGAGGAACACTGAAGCTTTCTTT. Protein sequence: CASSLDTRNTEAFF.

This sequence joins TRBV5-4 and TRBJ2-6, with D unclear. The CDR3 sequence is 15 residues long. The germline V gene has CDR1 SGHNT and CDR2 YYREEE (reference sequence). V was clipped by 4 bases and J by 0 bases, with 8 bases between them. The CDR3 DNA reads as TGTGCCAGCAGCCCCATGAGCTCTGGGGCCAACGTCCTGACTTTC. Amino acid sequence: CASSPMSSGANVLTF.

This clone is a singleton in its sample. This sequence joins TRBV27 and TRBJ1-1; possible D gene TRBD1, 6 bases. Looked up from germline, CDR1 is MNHEY and CDR2 is SMNVEV (reference sequence). The CDR3 length is 16 residues. The V end lost 5 bases, the J end lost 4 bases, and 20 bases lay between the germline ends. The CDR3 bases are TGTGCCAGCAGTCGGGGAAGGTTCAGGGGAGGCACTGAAGCTTTCTTT. As protein: CASSRGRFRGGTEAFF.

V gene TRBV27 combines with J gene TRBJ2-3; D not resolved. Germline V gene sequence: CDR1 MNHEY, CDR2 SMNVEV (reference sequence). The V end lost 5 bases, the J end lost 6 bases, and 15 bases lay between the germline ends. There are 14 residues in the CDR3. CDR3 residues: CASSPRTESDTQYF. The CDR3, as DNA: TGTGCCAGCAGTCCTCGGACCGAATCGGATACGCAGTATTTT.

Regarding this clone: One end of the junction fails to match germline, which may point to a read error. V usage is TRBV28 and J usage is TRBJ2-7, with D uncertain. The CDR3 sequence is 11 residues long. The germline V gene encodes CDR1 MDHEN and CDR2 SYDVKM. For the CDR3, the DNA is TGCCGGACCGTTAGCTCCTACGAGCAGTACTTC. Translated: CRTVSSYEQYF.

This chain joins TRBV5-5 and TRBJ1-4; D ambiguous. V lost 0 bases, J lost 7 bases, and 10 bases lay in between. This CDR3 has 14 residues. Germline V gene lookup returns CDR1 SGHKS and CDR2 YYEKEE (reference sequence). CDR3 in DNA: TGTGCCAGCAGCTTGGACACCTGGGGTGAAAAACTGTTTTTT. Translating it yields CASSLDTWGEKLFF.

On this clone itself: This may be a read error: a much more frequent sequence differs by one nucleotide. This sequence joins TRBV27 and TRBJ1-2; TRBD1 aligns across 9 bases. Germline V gene lookup returns CDR1 MNHEY and CDR2 SMNVEV (reference sequence). V shed 6 bases and J 4 bases; nucleotides not matched to a gene: 3. The CDR3 contains 13 residues. The CDR3 DNA is TGTGCCAGCAGCACACAGGGGGCCTATGGCTACACCTTC. Translation gives CASSTQGAYGYTF.

This clone was recorded only once. This chain links TRBV28 with TRBJ2-7; 12 bases are a match to TRBD2. Germline lookup yields CDR1 MDHEN and CDR2 SYDVKM. With V trimmed by 6 bases and J by 0 bases, 3 bases remained unmatched. The CDR3 totals 15 residues. The CDR3 spells CASSLTSGGSYEQYF. CDR3 bases: TGTGCCAGCAGCTTGACTAGCGGGGGCTCCTACGAGCAGTACTTC.